The sequence of this T cell receptor beta chain was determined in a study of beta chain features in type 1 diabetes. Study-wide context: Analysis included 107,917,701 sorted cells drawn from all samples.

Sequencing targeted expressed TCRB transcripts, as all isolated RNA had been reverse transcribed. Generated by immunoSEQ multiplex PCR, the TCRdb table keeps only in-frame clones and is missing some. The sample consists of some 280,000 clones, more than 13% of them appearing once. Findings and limits, study-wide: In patients and controls equally, PCR might favor templates that are shorter. Moderate yet significant TCRB CDR3 shortening was seen in Type 1 diabetes patients in all four CD4+ subsets.

To note about this clone: Antigen unknown.

Sequencing was carried out using naive CD4+ T cells from blood. This receptor was taken from a man under 40 with type 1 diabetes.

CDR3 nucleotides: TGTGCCAGCAGCCCTTTTGGGAGAGCCTACGAGCAGTACTTC. Protein product: CASSPFGRAYEQYF. The chain joins TRBV14 to TRBJ2-7, with D possibly TRBD2 on 5 matching bases. The CDR3 consists of 14 residues. Germline V gene sequence: CDR1 SGHDN, CDR2 FVKESK. Trimming cost V 4 bases and J 2 bases, with 12 bases left between them.